This T cell receptor (beta chain) was captured in a study of blood T cell repertoires in COVID-19. Study background: Sample material is recorded as cDNA or gDNA derived from T cells, B-cell-depleted T cells, or PBMCs.

Germline V gives CDR1 SGHVS, CDR2 FQNEAQ. After removal of 1 base from V and 4 bases from J, the junction contained 12 bases not matched to a gene. This CDR3 is built from 17 residues. Here immunoSEQ multiplex PCR was the method, and the copy in TCRdb shows in-frame clones only, minus some. The data hold more than 100,000 clones, with around 89% observed a single time. The chain links TRBV7-8 to TRBJ2-5, with 7 positions matching TRBD1. The specimen sequenced was peripheral blood. The TCR comes from a man in his fifties or sixties with active or convalescent COVID-19. The CDR3 loop reads CASSLEDRSGWIETQYF. In nucleotides, the CDR3 is TGTGCCAGCAGCTTAGAGGACAGGAGTGGATGGATAGAGACCCAGTACTTC.